Below are 10 T cell receptor beta chains sequenced from a single sample in a study of shared clonotypes between healthy human individuals. Only in-frame clones appear in the TCRdb table, and some are missing; sequencing was by immunoSEQ multiplex PCR. The sample lists about 600,000 clones, approximately 97% occurring once. The sequenced sample consisted of naive CD4+ T cells sorted from blood. Subset noted: CD45RA+ positively selected. All receptors come from a woman younger than 45 in good health.

The gene calls are TRBV28 and TRBJ2-7, with D perhaps being TRBD1 or TRBD2 (5 bases each). This CDR3 has 13 amino acids. The germline gives CDR1 MDHEN, CDR2 SYDVKM. Trimming took 7 bases from V and 6 from J, leaving 16 bases between them. Written as DNA, the CDR3 is TGTGCCAGCATAAGGAGGCAGGGTCTCGAGCAGTACTTC. Protein product: CASIRRQGLEQYF. Looking up the rest from reference TRBV28 and TRBJ2-7 gives the full variable domain: DVKVTQSSRYLVKRTGEKVFLECVQDMDHENMFWYRQDPGLGLRLIYFSYDVKMKEKGDIPEGYSVSREKKERFSLILESASTNQTSMYLCASIRRQGLEQYFGPGTRLTVT.

The chain joins TRBV7-6 to TRBJ2-1, with D possibly being TRBD1 or TRBD2 (5 bases each). CDR3 length equals 15 residues. Trimming removed 0 bases at V and 0 bases at J, with 6 bases between. Per germline, CDR1 SGHVS and CDR2 FNYEAQ. In nucleotides, the CDR3 is TGTGCCAGCAGCTTAGCGGGGGTCTCCTACAATGAGCAGTTCTTC. Amino acids: CASSLAGVSYNEQFF.

The chain combines TRBV5-1 with TRBJ1-1; unclear D gene. Germline-derived CDR1 and CDR2 are SGHRS and YFSETQ. V dropped 2 bases and J dropped 0 bases, with 8 bases sitting between them. CDR3 size: 14 residues. DNA of the CDR3: TGCGCCAGCAGCTTTCTGTCAATGAACACTGAAGCTTTCTTT. Translation: CASSFLSMNTEAFF.

The sample holds one count of this clone. The V call is TRBV14, the J call TRBJ2-5, with D maybe TRBD2 (7 bases). The CDR3 runs 19 residues. Germline-derived CDR1 and CDR2 are SGHDN and FVKESK. Trimming removed 3 bases from V and 5 bases from J, with 28 bases in between. The CDR3 sequence: CASSQNLGGTRADGETQYF. The CDR3 DNA is TGTGCCAGCAGCCAGAATTTGGGAGGGACAAGAGCTGACGGGGAGACCCAGTACTTC.

The chain carries TRBV13 and TRBJ2-3; TRBD2 aligns across 9 bases. CDR1 PRHDT and CDR2 FYEKMQ come from the germline V gene (reference sequence). The CDR3 extends over 16 amino acids. V lost 3 bases to trimming and J lost 2 bases; unmatched junction nucleotides: 6. The CDR3 DNA reads TGTGCCAGCAGCTTTAAGACTAGCGGACACACAGATACGCAGTATTTT. It encodes CASSFKTSGHTDTQYF. The full variable domain, rest sourced from reference TRBV13 and TRBJ2-3, is AAGVIQSPRHLIKEKRETATLKCYPIPRHDTVYWYQQGPGQDPQFLISFYEKMQSDKGSIPDRFSAQQFSDYHSELNMSSLELGDSALYFCASSFKTSGHTDTQYFGPGTRLTVL.

The J gene is TRBJ1-1, the V gene TRBV28; 7 bases are shared with TRBD1. Trimming cost V 7 bases and J 6 bases; bases outside gene matches: 8. The CDR3 has 13 amino acids. In germline, CDR1 is MDHEN, CDR2 SYDVKM. The CDR3 sequence: CASTRQGGAEAFF. In nucleotides, the CDR3 is TGTGCCAGCACCAGACAGGGTGGGGCTGAAGCTTTCTTT.

This chain connects TRBV5-5 to TRBJ2-7; 11 nucleotides line up with TRBD2. This CDR3 has 16 residues. Germline V gene lookup returns CDR1 SGHKS and CDR2 YYEKEE (reference sequence). The V and J ends lost 2 bases and 4 bases, in that order; junction bases with no gene match: 8. The CDR3 is CASSFTPSGRTYEQYF. CDR3 coding DNA: TGTGCCAGCAGCTTCACCCCTAGCGGGAGGACATACGAGCAGTACTTC.

V usage is TRBV9 and J usage is TRBJ1-2; 8 positions agree with TRBD1. Germline CDR1 reads SGDLS; CDR2 reads YYNGEE. J was trimmed by 4 bases and V by 3 bases; bases with no gene match: 11. The CDR3 extends over 16 amino acids. The CDR3 reads CASSGRLDRGGYGYTF. The CDR3 nucleotides are TGTGCCAGCAGCGGAAGACTCGACAGGGGTGGCTATGGCTACACCTTC. Full variable domain (rest looked up from reference TRBV9 and TRBJ1-2): DSGVTQTPKHLITATGQRVTLRCSPRSGDLSVYWYQQSLDQGLQFLIQYYNGEERAKGNILERFSAQQFPDLHSELNLSSLELGDSALYFCASSGRLDRGGYGYTFGSGTRLTVV.

The V call is TRBV6-4, the J call TRBJ1-2, with a tentative D call TRBD1 (6 bases). The CDR3 is made up of 15 amino acids. V gave up 0 bases and J gave up 7 bases, with 15 bases separating them. Germline lookup yields CDR1 MRHNA and CDR2 SNTAGT. The CDR3 nucleotides read TGTGCCAGCAGTGACTCACACTACAGGGTCGGTGGCTACACCTTC. Translation: CASSDSHYRVGGYTF.

The chain uses TRBV6-1 and TRBJ2-7; TRBD1 matches at 8 bases. J was trimmed by 6 bases and V by 1 base; bases with no gene match: 2. Germline assignment: CDR1 MNHNS and CDR2 SASEGT. CDR3 length: 13 amino acids. The DNA of the CDR3 is TGTGCCAGCAGTGAAGGGACAGGGATCGAGCAGTACTTC. This gives the protein CASSEGTGIEQYF.